This TCR beta chain is from a study of blood T cell repertoires in COVID-19. As for the study in general: In each case, the material was cDNA or gDNA derived from T cells, B-cell-depleted T cells, or PBMCs.

This CDR3 spans 16 amino acids. Between the trimmed V and J ends, which lost 4 bases and 1 base, there was a span of 16 bases. The V gene's germline CDR1 is MNHEY and CDR2 SMNVEV (reference sequence). Patients at the Seattle site were enrolled during active infection and followed longitudinally. Original data processing: By means of reference gene primer amplification, nucleated cell counts were estimated. The method was immunoSEQ multiplex PCR; TCRdb's version includes in-frame clones alone and lacks a portion of them. V, J and clone size were drawn from that table, and D and trimming were deduced from the DNA. The sample has about 370,000 clones, around 87% seen once; the top ten hold about 10%.

This rearrangement joins TRBV27 to TRBJ1-1; D remains unclear. The sequenced material came from peripheral blood. The sequence came from a woman under 40 with COVID-19, enrolled during active disease. The chain's CDR3 is CASSSGTSYRNTEAFF. CDR3 nucleotides: TGTGCCAGCAGTTCAGGCACCTCCTATAGGAACACTGAAGCTTTCTTT.